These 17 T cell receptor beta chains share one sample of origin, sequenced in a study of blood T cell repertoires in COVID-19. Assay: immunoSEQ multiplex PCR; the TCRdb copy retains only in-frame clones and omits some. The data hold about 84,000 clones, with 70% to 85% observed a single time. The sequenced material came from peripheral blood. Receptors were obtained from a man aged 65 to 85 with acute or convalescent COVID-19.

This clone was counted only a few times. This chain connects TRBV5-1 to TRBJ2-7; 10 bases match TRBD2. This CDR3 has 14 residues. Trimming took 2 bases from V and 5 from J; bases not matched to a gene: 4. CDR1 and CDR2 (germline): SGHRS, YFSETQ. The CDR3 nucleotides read TGCGCCAGCAGCTTCCCGGGACTAGCGAACGAGCAGTACTTC. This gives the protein CASSFPGLANEQYF.

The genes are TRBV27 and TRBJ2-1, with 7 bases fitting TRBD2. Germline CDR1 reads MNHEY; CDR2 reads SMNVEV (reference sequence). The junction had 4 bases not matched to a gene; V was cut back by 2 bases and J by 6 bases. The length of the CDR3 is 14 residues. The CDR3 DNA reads TGTGCCAGCAGTTTAGCGACTAGCTCCAATGAGCAGTTCTTC. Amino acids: CASSLATSSNEQFF.

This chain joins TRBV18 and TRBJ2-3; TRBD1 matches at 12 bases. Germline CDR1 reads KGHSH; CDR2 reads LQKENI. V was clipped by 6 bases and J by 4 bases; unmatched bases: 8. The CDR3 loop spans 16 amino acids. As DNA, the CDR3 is TGTGCCAGCTCCCCAGCCGGGACAGGGGGCCCAGATACGCAGTATTTT. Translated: CASSPAGTGGPDTQYF.

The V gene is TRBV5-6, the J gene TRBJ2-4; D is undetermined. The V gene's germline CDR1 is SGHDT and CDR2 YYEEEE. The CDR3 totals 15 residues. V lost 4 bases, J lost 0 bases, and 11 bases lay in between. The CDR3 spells CASSPRRLAKNIQYF. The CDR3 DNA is TGTGCCAGCAGCCCTAGACGGTTAGCCAAAAACATTCAGTACTTC.

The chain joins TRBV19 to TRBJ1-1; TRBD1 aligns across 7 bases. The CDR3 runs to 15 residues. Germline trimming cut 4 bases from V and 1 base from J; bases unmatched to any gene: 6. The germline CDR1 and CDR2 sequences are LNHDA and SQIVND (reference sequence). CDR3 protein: CASSKTGQGNTEAFF. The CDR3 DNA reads TGTGCCAGTAGTAAGACAGGGCAGGGGAACACTGAAGCTTTCTTT.

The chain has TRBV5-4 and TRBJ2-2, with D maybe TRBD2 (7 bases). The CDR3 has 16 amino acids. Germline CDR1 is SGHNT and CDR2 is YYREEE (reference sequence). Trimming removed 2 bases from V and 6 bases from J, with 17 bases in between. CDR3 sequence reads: CASSLTGGLVSGELFF. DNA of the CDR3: TGTGCCAGCAGCTTAACCGGGGGGCTAGTCTCCGGGGAGCTGTTTTTT.

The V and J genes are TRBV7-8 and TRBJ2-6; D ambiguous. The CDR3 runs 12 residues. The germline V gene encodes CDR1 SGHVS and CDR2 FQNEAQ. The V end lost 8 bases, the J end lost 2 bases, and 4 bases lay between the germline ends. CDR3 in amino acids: CASGPGANVLTF. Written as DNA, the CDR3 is TGTGCCAGCGGGCCTGGGGCCAACGTCCTGACTTTC.

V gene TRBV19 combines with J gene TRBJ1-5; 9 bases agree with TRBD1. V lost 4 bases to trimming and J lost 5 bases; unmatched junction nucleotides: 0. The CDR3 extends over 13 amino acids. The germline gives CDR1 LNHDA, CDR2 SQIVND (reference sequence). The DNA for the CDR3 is TGTGCCAGTAGTAGGGACAGGGATCAGCCCCAGCATTTT. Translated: CASSRDRDQPQHF.

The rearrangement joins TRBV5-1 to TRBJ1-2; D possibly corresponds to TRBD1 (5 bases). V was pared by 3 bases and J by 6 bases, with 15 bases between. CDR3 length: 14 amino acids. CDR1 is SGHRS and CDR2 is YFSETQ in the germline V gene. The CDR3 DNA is TGCGCCAGCAGCTGGGGGACTACAGGTAATGGCTACACCTTC. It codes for CASSWGTTGNGYTF.

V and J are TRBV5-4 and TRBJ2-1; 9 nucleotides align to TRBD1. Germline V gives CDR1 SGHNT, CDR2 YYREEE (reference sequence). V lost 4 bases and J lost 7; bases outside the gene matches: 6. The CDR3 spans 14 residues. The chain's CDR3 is CASSLGTGMNEQFF. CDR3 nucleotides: TGTGCCAGCAGCCTCGGGACAGGGATGAATGAGCAGTTCTTC. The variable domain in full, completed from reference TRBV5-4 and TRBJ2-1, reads ETGVTQSPTHLIKTRGQQVTLRCSSQSGHNTVSWYQQALGQGPQFIFQYYREEENGRGNFPPRFSGLQFPNYSSELNVNALELDDSALYLCASSLGTGMNEQFFGPGTRLTVL.

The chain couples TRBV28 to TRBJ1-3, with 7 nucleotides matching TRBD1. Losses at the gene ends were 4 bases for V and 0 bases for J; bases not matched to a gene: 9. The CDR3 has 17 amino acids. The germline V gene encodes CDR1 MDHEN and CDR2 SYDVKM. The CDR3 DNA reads TGTGCCAGCAGTTCCCAGGGGGTTTCAATCTCTGGAAACACCATATATTTT. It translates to CASSSQGVSISGNTIYF. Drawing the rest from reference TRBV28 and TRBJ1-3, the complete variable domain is DVKVTQSSRYLVKRTGEKVFLECVQDMDHENMFWYRQDPGLGLRLIYFSYDVKMKEKGDIPEGYSVSREKKERFSLILESASTNQTSMYLCASSSQGVSISGNTIYFGEGSWLTVV.

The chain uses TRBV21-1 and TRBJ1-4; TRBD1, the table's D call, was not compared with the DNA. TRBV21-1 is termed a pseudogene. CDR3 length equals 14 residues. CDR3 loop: CAPGGRPTNEKLFF. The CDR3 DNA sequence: TGTGCCCCTGGGGGCCGTCCAACTAATGAAAAACTGTTTTTT.

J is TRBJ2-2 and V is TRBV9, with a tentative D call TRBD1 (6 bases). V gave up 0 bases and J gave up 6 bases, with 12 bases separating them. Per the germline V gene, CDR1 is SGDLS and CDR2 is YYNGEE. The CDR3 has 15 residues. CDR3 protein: CASSVGTEGSGELFF. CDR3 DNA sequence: TGTGCCAGCAGCGTAGGGACAGAGGGTTCCGGGGAGCTGTTTTTT.

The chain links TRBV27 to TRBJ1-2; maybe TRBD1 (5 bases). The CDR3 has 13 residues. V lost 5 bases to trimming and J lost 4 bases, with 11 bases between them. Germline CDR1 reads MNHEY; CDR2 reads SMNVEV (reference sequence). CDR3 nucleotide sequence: TGTGCCAGCAGTGCCTTCCAGGGCTATGGCTACACCTTC. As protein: CASSAFQGYGYTF.

In nucleotides, the CDR3 is TGTGCCAGTAGTATCCCACGGGGAGGAAGTGAAAAACTGTTTTTT. Protein product: CASSIPRGGSEKLFF. The chain carries TRBV19 and TRBJ1-4; D is uncertain. Germline-derived CDR1 and CDR2 are LNHDA and SQIVND (reference sequence). The CDR3 sequence is 15 residues long. V was trimmed by 3 bases and J by 7 bases, leaving 15 bases between them.

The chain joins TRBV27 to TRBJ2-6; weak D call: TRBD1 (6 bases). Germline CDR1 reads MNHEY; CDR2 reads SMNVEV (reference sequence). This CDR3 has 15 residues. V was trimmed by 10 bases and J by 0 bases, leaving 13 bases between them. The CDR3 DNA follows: TGTGCCACCTCAAGGGGGTTCTCTGGGGCCAACGTCCTGACTTTC. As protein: CATSRGFSGANVLTF. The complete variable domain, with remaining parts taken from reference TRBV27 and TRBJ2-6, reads EAQVTQNPRYLITVTGKKLTVTCSQNMNHEYMSWYRQDPGLGLRQIYYSMNVEVTDKGDVPEGYKVSRKEKRNFPLILESPSPNQTSLYFCATSRGFSGANVLTFGAGSRLTVL.

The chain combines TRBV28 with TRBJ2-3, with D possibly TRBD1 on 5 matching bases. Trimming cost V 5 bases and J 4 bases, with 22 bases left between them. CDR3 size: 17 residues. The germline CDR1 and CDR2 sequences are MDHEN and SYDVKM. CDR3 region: CASSHLRGLRQADTQYF. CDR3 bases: TGTGCCAGCAGTCACCTTAGGGGCCTACGGCAGGCAGATACGCAGTATTTT. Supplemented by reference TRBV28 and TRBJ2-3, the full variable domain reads DVKVTQSSRYLVKRTGEKVFLECVQDMDHENMFWYRQDPGLGLRLIYFSYDVKMKEKGDIPEGYSVSREKKERFSLILESASTNQTSMYLCASSHLRGLRQADTQYFGPGTRLTVL.